One sample yielded the 7 T cell receptor beta chains listed below, sequenced in a study of T cell changes during pregnancy in multiple sclerosis. Sequencing used immunoSEQ multiplex PCR; TCRdb keeps in-frame clones, though not all of them. Of around 56,000 clones listed, approximately 90% are singletons. This specimen consisted of CD4+ T cells from peripheral blood mononuclear cells, obtained in the third trimester of pregnancy. Receptor source: a female donor with multiple sclerosis, enrolled in a pregnancy study.

J is TRBJ2-7 and V is TRBV18; a weak D match, TRBD1 (5 bases). Between the trimmed V and J ends, which lost 6 bases and 6 bases, there was a span of 18 bases. This CDR3 spans 14 amino acids. Germline values: CDR1 KGHSH, CDR2 LQKENI. This CDR3 reads CASSAGDSSPEQYF. CDR3 bases: TGTGCCAGCTCCGCCGGCGACAGTTCCCCCGAGCAGTACTTC.

CDR3 loop: CAWSPAGLTYNEQFF. CDR3 DNA: TGTGCCTGGAGTCCAGCGGGTCTTACCTACAATGAGCAGTTCTTC. The chain combines TRBV30 with TRBJ2-1; D is possibly TRBD2 (6 bases). The V end lost 2 bases, the J end lost 2 bases, and 13 bases lay between the germline ends. The length of the CDR3 is 15 residues. CDR1 and CDR2 (germline): GTSNPN, SVGIG (reference sequence).

The chain has TRBV19 and TRBJ2-3; no firm D call. The V end lost 5 bases, the J end lost 2 bases, and 8 bases lay between the germline ends. The CDR3 is made up of 13 amino acids. CDR1 and CDR2 (germline): LNHDA, SQIVND (reference sequence). CDR3 sequence (DNA): TGTGCCAGTAGTCAAACTAACACAGATACGCAGTATTTT. This gives the protein CASSQTNTDTQYF.

Relative to its sample, this clone is medium-sized. V gene TRBV11-3 combines with J gene TRBJ2-2; 12 positions match TRBD2. The CDR3 sequence is 17 residues long. V was clipped by 2 bases and J by 6 bases; unmatched bases: 7. Per germline, CDR1 SGHNT and CDR2 YENEEA. The CDR3 protein is CASSLTLTSGSAGELFF. The CDR3 DNA reads TGTGCCAGCAGCTTAACGTTGACTAGCGGGAGCGCCGGGGAGCTGTTTTTT.

The chain employs TRBV4-3 and TRBJ2-2, with 8 bases lining up with TRBD1. The V and J ends lost 4 bases and 2 bases, in that order; junction bases with no gene match: 9. The CDR3 loop spans 17 amino acids. Germline-derived CDR1 and CDR2 are LGHNA and YSLEER. The CDR3 loop reads CASSLQVGTGNTGELFF. For the CDR3, the DNA is TGCGCCAGCAGCCTCCAGGTGGGGACAGGTAACACCGGGGAGCTGTTTTTT.

The rearrangement joins TRBV18 to TRBJ1-3; TRBD1 might be the D (5 bases). V lost 4 bases and J 4 bases, leaving 14 bases between the germline ends. The CDR3 totals 15 residues. Germline CDR1 and CDR2: KGHSH and LQKENI. The CDR3 sequence is CASSQGGQGGNTIYF. CDR3 bases: TGTGCCAGCTCACAAGGTGGCCAGGGAGGAAACACCATATATTTT.

The chain uses TRBV4-2 and TRBJ1-1; TRBD1 aligns across 7 bases. The J segment lost 1 base and the V segment lost 0 bases, leaving 5 bases of the junction unmatched. The length of the CDR3 is 16 residues. The germline V gene has CDR1 LGHNA and CDR2 YNFKEQ. CDR3 DNA: TGTGCCAGCAGCCAAGATGTACAGGGGAGGAACACTGAAGCTTTCTTT. It encodes CASSQDVQGRNTEAFF.